The 24 T cell receptor beta chains listed next were all sequenced from one sample in a study of blood T cell repertoires in COVID-19. TCRdb's copy holds only in-frame clones and misses some; the assay was immunoSEQ multiplex PCR. Of 60,000 to 80,000 clones listed, approximately 80% are singletons. Sequencing was done on a sample of peripheral blood. These receptors originate from a man aged 50 to 60 with COVID-19, enrolled during active disease.

This clone was observed a handful of times. The chain links TRBV4-1 to TRBJ2-1, with D possibly matching TRBD2 (6 bases). From germline, CDR1 is MGHRA and CDR2 YSYEKL. The V and J ends lost 3 bases and 0 bases respectively, with 12 bases between them. The CDR3 consists of 16 residues. This chain's CDR3 is CASSQLAENSYNEQFF. CDR3 DNA: TGCGCCAGCAGCCAGTTAGCGGAAAACTCCTACAATGAGCAGTTCTTC.

The V gene is TRBV27, the J gene TRBJ2-3, with TRBD1 matching 9 bases. Germline CDR1 reads MNHEY; CDR2 reads SMNVEV (reference sequence). This CDR3 region has 13 residues. The ends lost 5 bases at V and 4 bases at J; junction bases unmatched: 1. CDR3 coding DNA: TGTGCCAGCAGTCGACAGGGGGCAGATACGCAGTATTTT. Translation: CASSRQGADTQYF.

The V call is TRBV6-1, the J call TRBJ1-5, with D possibly being TRBD1 (6 bases). CDR3 length: 15 amino acids. Germline-derived CDR1 and CDR2 are MNHNS and SASEGT. V lost 2 bases, J lost 6 bases, and 14 bases lay in between. The CDR3 protein is CASSESGGAPQPQHF. The CDR3 DNA is TGTGCCAGCAGTGAAAGTGGGGGGGCCCCTCAGCCCCAGCATTTT.

The V and J genes are TRBV19 and TRBJ2-7; 8 bases are a match to TRBD2. CDR1 is LNHDA and CDR2 is SQIVND in the germline V gene (reference sequence). The CDR3 covers 14 residues. After removal of 5 bases from V and 4 bases from J, the junction contained 7 bases not matched to a gene. CDR3 region: CASSSVAGGYEQYF. CDR3 nucleotides: TGTGCCAGTAGTTCCGTGGCGGGAGGTTACGAGCAGTACTTC. The full variable domain, with the rest looked up from reference TRBV19 and TRBJ2-7, is DGGITQSPKYLFRKEGQNVTLSCEQNLNHDAMYWYRQDPGQGLRLIYYSQIVNDFQKGDIAEGYSVSREKKESFPLTVTSAQKNPTAFYLCASSSVAGGYEQYFGPGTRLTVT.

The chain recombines TRBV28 with TRBJ1-2, with 9 bases identical to TRBD1. Germline V gene lookup returns CDR1 MDHEN and CDR2 SYDVKM. The CDR3 spans 15 residues. Trimming at V came to 5 bases and at J to 6 bases, leaving 10 bases not matched to a gene. The DNA of the CDR3 is TGTGCCAGCAGTCCTCGCAGCACAGGGGGCCATGGCTACACCTTC. It is translated as CASSPRSTGGHGYTF.

The chain recombines TRBV4-1 with TRBJ1-3; D call uncertain. Trimming left V 4 bases short and J 4 bases short, with 8 bases between. Germline CDR1 reads MGHRA; CDR2 reads YSYEKL. The CDR3 sequence is 13 residues long. The CDR3 sequence: CASSPREGNTIYF. The CDR3 bases are TGCGCCAGCAGCCCCCGGGAGGGAAACACCATATATTTT.

The V gene is TRBV25-1, the J gene TRBJ1-2, with TRBD1 identical over 9 bases. This CDR3 is built from 15 residues. Germline values: CDR1 MGHDK, CDR2 SYGVNS. V lost 4 bases, J lost 2 bases, and 5 bases stayed unmatched. The DNA for the CDR3 is TGTGCCAGCAGTGGGTCACAGGGGGCAAACTATGGCTACACCTTC. Residues: CASSGSQGANYGYTF.

V usage is TRBV7-2 and J usage is TRBJ2-2; TRBD1 might be the D (5 bases). Trimming shortened V by 5 bases and J by 5 bases, and 15 bases separated the two germline ends. The length of the CDR3 is 15 residues. Germline V lookup: CDR1 SGHTA, CDR2 FQGNSA. The CDR3 DNA is TGTGCCAGCAGCCAACTGGGGCCTGGAACCGGGGAGCTGTTTTTT. It codes for CASSQLGPGTGELFF. The complete variable domain, with remaining parts taken from reference TRBV7-2 and TRBJ2-2, reads GAGVSQSPSNKVTEKGKDVELRCDPISGHTALYWYRQSLGQGLEFLIYFQGNSAPDKSGLPSDRFSAERTGGSVSTLTIQRTQQEDSAVYLCASSQLGPGTGELFFGEGSRLTVL.

The chain employs TRBV5-5 and TRBJ1-4; 10 bases line up with TRBD1. The trim removed 7 bases at V and 3 bases at J, leaving 0 bases unmatched. This CDR3 is 13 amino acids long. CDR1 and CDR2 from the germline V gene are SGHKS and YYEKEE (reference sequence). This CDR3 reads CASGTGANEKLFF. In DNA, the CDR3 is TGTGCCAGCGGGACAGGGGCTAATGAAAAACTGTTTTTT.

The V and J genes are TRBV28 and TRBJ1-1; D gene ambiguous. V was pared by 7 bases and J by 5 bases, with 8 bases between. In germline, CDR1 is MDHEN, CDR2 SYDVKM. The CDR3 sequence is 11 residues long. CDR3 bases: TGTGCCAGCAACAAAAAAACTGAAGCTTTCTTT. This codes for CASNKKTEAFF.

The count of this clone is one. The genes are TRBV7-9 and TRBJ2-1; 10 bases are a match to TRBD2. CDR1 is SEHNR and CDR2 is FQNEAQ in the germline V gene (reference sequence). V trimming: 1 base; J trimming: 0 bases; junction bases outside the gene matches: 9. The CDR3 has 19 residues. The CDR3 bases are TGTGCCAGCAGCTTAGGCCTAGCGGGAGAATTGGGCTCCTACAATGAGCAGTTCTTC. It translates to CASSLGLAGELGSYNEQFF.

This sequence joins TRBV5-8 and TRBJ2-5; D is undetermined. The CDR3 is made up of 14 amino acids. Germline V lookup: CDR1 SGHTS, CDR2 YDEGEE. The ends were cut back, 2 bases at V and 5 bases at J, with 13 bases in the middle. This chain's CDR3 is CASSFRTVKETQYF. The CDR3 DNA sequence: TGTGCCAGCAGCTTTAGAACGGTGAAGGAGACCCAGTACTTC.

The CDR3 protein is CASARQGNYGYTF. CDR3 DNA: TGCGCCAGCGCGAGACAGGGCAACTATGGCTACACCTTC. This chain joins TRBV4-1 and TRBJ1-2, with TRBD1 matching over 7 bases. The length of the CDR3 is 13 residues. Losses at the gene ends were 8 bases for V and 2 bases for J; bases not matched to a gene: 5. The germline V gene encodes CDR1 MGHRA and CDR2 YSYEKL.

The chain recombines TRBV19 with TRBJ2-2, with TRBD2 matching over 9 bases. Trimming took 5 bases from V and 6 from J; bases not matched to a gene: 13. The CDR3 extends over 17 amino acids. CDR1 is LNHDA, CDR2 SQIVND, per germline (reference sequence). The CDR3 DNA reads TGTGCCAGTAGTGATCTTGTAGCGGGGGTTCGGGCCGGGGAGCTGTTTTTT. This encodes CASSDLVAGVRAGELFF.

J is TRBJ2-6 and V is TRBV5-1, with 8 bases that match TRBD1. Looked up from germline, CDR1 is SGHRS and CDR2 is YFSETQ. V dropped 4 bases and J dropped 4; count of bases not matched to a gene: 7. The CDR3 is 16 amino acids. The CDR3 DNA is TGCGCCAGCAGCGTCCAGGGGGCGACAGGGGCCAACGTCCTGACTTTC. This codes for CASSVQGATGANVLTF.

This clone was seen once. The chain's CDR3 is CASSYAGSAKQDTQYF. CDR3 DNA: TGTGCCAGCAGTTACGCGGGCAGTGCCAAGCAAGATACGCAGTATTTT. The genes are TRBV6-5 and TRBJ2-3; tentatively, D is TRBD2 (5 bases). This CDR3 contains 16 residues. V lost 2 bases and J 5 bases, leaving 17 bases between the germline ends. Germline values: CDR1 MNHEY, CDR2 SVGAGI.

For this clone: Sequence at one end of the junction differs from germline and may be a read error. The V call is TRBV11-3, the J call TRBJ2-1; D perhaps matches TRBD2 (5 bases). Germline CDR1 reads SGHNT; CDR2 reads YENEEA. The CDR3 consists of 13 residues. The CDR3 nucleotides are TGTGCCAGCAGCCGAGACCTTAGCGCTGAGCCGTTCTTC. This encodes CASSRDLSAEPFF.

V is TRBV7-9 and J is TRBJ2-3; possible D gene TRBD2, 6 bases. This CDR3 has 15 residues. Germline CDR1 and CDR2: SEHNR and FQNEAQ (reference sequence). The germline V and J ends were trimmed by 6 bases and 5 bases, with 18 bases remaining between them. This CDR3 reads CASSRLRGRVDTQYF. CDR3 DNA: TGTGCCAGCAGTCGCCTTCGGGGGAGAGTAGATACGCAGTATTTT.

CDR3 amino acids: CASSKGGLADNYEQYF. In DNA, the CDR3 is TGTGCCAGCAGCAAAGGGGGACTAGCGGACAACTACGAGCAGTACTTC. V is TRBV21-1 and J is TRBJ2-7; no DNA check was done on the table's D call, TRBD2. TRBV21-1 is marked as a pseudogene. This CDR3 is 16 amino acids long.

The chain employs TRBV9 and TRBJ2-1; TRBD2 agrees at 15 bases. Germline lookup yields CDR1 SGDLS and CDR2 YYNGEE. The V segment lost 2 bases and the J segment 9 bases; nucleotides outside the gene matches: 6. The length of the CDR3 is 16 residues. This chain's CDR3 is CASSVGPGLAGGEQFF. CDR3 DNA sequence: TGTGCCAGCAGCGTTGGACCGGGACTAGCGGGAGGTGAGCAGTTCTTC. Complete variable domain (other parts from reference TRBV9 and TRBJ2-1): DSGVTQTPKHLITATGQRVTLRCSPRSGDLSVYWYQQSLDQGLQFLIQYYNGEERAKGNILERFSAQQFPDLHSELNLSSLELGDSALYFCASSVGPGLAGGEQFFGPGTRLTVL.

The chain has TRBV12-5 and TRBJ1-5; no definite D call. The V end lost 7 bases, the J end lost 7 bases, and 14 bases lay between the germline ends. The length of the CDR3 is 13 residues. Germline values: CDR1 LGHNT, CDR2 FRNRAP. CDR3 nucleotide sequence: TGTGCTAGTGCCATCACGGAGGAACAGCCCCAGCATTTT. This encodes CASAITEEQPQHF.

V and J are TRBV19 and TRBJ2-1; D is uncertain. Deletions cut 3 bases from V and 9 bases from J, with 15 bases between. There are 14 residues in the CDR3. Per the germline V gene, CDR1 is LNHDA and CDR2 is SQIVND (reference sequence). CDR3 in amino acids: CASSMVEHPFEQFF. CDR3 coding DNA: TGTGCCAGTAGTATGGTTGAGCACCCCTTTGAGCAGTTCTTC.

The V call is TRBV11-2, the J call TRBJ1-1; D ambiguous. Germline CDR1 reads SGHAT; CDR2 reads FQNNGV. V lost 7 bases and J lost 3, with 15 bases in between. The CDR3 has 14 amino acids. CDR3 nucleotides: TGTGCCAGCACCTCGTCCCCCGGGGACACTGAAGCTTTCTTT. Protein: CASTSSPGDTEAFF.

The chain is built from TRBV9 and TRBJ2-7; the match to TRBD2 covers 13 bases. CDR1 SGDLS and CDR2 YYNGEE come from the germline V gene. This CDR3 spans 14 amino acids. The V gene end was trimmed by 4 bases and the J gene end by 5 bases; junction bases not matched to a gene: 3. Here the CDR3 reads CASSRGLAGHEQYF. The CDR3 coding sequence is TGTGCCAGCAGCCGGGGACTAGCGGGACACGAGCAGTACTTC.